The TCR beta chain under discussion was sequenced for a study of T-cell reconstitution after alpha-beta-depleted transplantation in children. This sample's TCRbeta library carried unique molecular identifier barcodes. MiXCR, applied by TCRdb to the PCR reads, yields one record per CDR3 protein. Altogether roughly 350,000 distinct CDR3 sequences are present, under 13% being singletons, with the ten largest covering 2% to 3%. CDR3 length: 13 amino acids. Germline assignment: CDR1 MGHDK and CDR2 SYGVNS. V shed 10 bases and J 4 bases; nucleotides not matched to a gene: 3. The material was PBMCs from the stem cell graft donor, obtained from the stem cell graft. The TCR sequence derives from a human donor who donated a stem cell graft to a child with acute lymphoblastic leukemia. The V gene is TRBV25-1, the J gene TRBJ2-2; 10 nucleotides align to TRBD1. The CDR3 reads CATRTGGTGELFF. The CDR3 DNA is TGTGCCACCCGGACAGGGGGCACCGGGGAGCTGTTTTTT.